These T cell receptor beta chains were read from a single sample in a study of cytomegalovirus exposure and HLA in healthy donors. The repertoire was sequenced with immunoSEQ multiplex PCR; TCRdb's copy has only in-frame clones and lacks some. Reported are 100,000 to 150,000 clones; the ten largest clones contain around 3.6%. Sequenced sample: PBMCs. The receptors were gathered from a man aged 18 to 30 in good health and CMV-seronegative. Both conserved end residues are part of each CDR3.

16	TRBV4-1	TRBJ2-5	CASSQQGLANQETQYF
14	TRBV10-3	.	CAISEDRGPYEQYF
14	TRBV7-2	TRBJ2-5	CASSRFDYQETQYF
13	TRBV5-1	TRBJ2-3	CASSWTSTDTQYF
15	TRBV2	TRBJ2-7	CASSEALAMSGEQYF
14	TRBV2	TRBJ2-3	CASSPGQSTDTQYF
9	TRBV13	TRBJ1-1	CASRGGAFF
15	TRBV9	TRBJ2-1	CASSVAGGGYNEQFF
14	TRBV12-5	TRBJ1-5	CASGPQSSNQPQHF
17	TRBV28	TRBJ2-2	CASRVHTGSKGTGELFF
16	TRBV11-3	TRBJ2-1	CASSFAGLAGNNEQFF
11	TRBV18	TRBJ2-1	CASSPSGEQFF
14	TRBV11-2	TRBJ1-2	CASSLEQGIGGYTF
17	TRBV29-1	TRBJ2-1	CSDSNLLAGASTGEQFF
16	TRBV9	TRBJ2-3	CASSVGFSGATDTQYF
12	TRBV5-4	TRBJ1-1	CASSFGQFEAFF
14	TRBV5-1	TRBJ2-3	CASSQRQGGDTQYF
14	TRBV28	TRBJ2-7	CASSRLAGDREQYF
13	TRBV28	TRBJ2-5	CASRQGTQETQYF
15	TRBV5-6	TRBJ1-5	CASSFVTANDQPQHF
13	TRBV5-1	TRBJ2-2	CASSLGSPGELFF
15	TRBV6-5	TRBJ1-1	CASSYEGARSTEAFF
13	TRBV6-1	.	CASRKRYSYEQYF
14	TRBV6-1	TRBJ1-3	CASSASGNGNTIYF